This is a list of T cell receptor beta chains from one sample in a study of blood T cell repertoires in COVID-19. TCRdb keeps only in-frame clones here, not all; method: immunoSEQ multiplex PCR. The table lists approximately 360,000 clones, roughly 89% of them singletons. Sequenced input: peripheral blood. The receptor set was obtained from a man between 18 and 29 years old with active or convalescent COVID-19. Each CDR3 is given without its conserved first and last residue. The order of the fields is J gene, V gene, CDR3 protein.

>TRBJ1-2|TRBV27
ASSLGGGDYGYT
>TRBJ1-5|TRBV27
ASSLSYTPNQPQH
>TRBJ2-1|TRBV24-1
ATSDPRTSGGASEQF
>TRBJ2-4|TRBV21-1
ASSDDPGQIHIQY
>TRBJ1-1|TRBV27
ASSSRRGRTEAF
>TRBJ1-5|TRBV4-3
ASSQDEWNQPQH
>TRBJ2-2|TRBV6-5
ASSWGVNTGELF
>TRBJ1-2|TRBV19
ARARVHTTPNYGYT
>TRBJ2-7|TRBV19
ATGTGQVAKQY
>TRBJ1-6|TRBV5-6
ASSTGTFGSLWSPLH
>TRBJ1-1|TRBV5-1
ASRREAGRTEAF
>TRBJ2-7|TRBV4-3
ASSPIAGGQYEQY
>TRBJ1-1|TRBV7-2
ASSFHRVNTEAF
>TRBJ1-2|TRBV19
ASSDPGRSKFYGYT
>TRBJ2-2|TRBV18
ASSPTGQGHTGELF
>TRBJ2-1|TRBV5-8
ASSDLGRVYNEQF
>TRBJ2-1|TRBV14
ASSQAIAGGPEQF
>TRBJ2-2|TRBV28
ASSSRDRKGFGELF
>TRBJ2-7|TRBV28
ASLSPYEQY
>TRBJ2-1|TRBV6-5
ASSYSASRPYNEQF
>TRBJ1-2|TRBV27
ASSPSGQANYGYT
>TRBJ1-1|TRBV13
ASSPDRDTEAF
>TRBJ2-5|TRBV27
ASSLGGWETQY
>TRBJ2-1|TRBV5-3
ARSVRKTGTGEANEQF
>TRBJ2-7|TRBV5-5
ASSLTNYEQY
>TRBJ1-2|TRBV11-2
ASSLDVGTAYGYT
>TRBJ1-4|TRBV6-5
ASSPGLYNEKLF
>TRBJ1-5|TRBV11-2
ASSLGQGARRPQH
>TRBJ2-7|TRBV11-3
ASSPSRGAYEQY
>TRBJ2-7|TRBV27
ASSPAHTSYEQY
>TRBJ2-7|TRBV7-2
ASRGWGGDLTYEQY
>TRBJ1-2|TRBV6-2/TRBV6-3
ASSLTGSRYGYT
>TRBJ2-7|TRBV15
ATSRDVSGRANEQY
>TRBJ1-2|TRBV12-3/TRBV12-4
ASTHRRSSYT
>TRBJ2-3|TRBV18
ASATGDTQY
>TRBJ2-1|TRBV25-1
ASGGGPGEFGF
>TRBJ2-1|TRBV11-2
ASSSGGSGGYNEQF
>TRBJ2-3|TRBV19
ATLVGDTQY